This TCR beta chain was observed in a study of post-analysis software for immune sequencing data. Study conclusions and caveats: Higher frequency in patients than in controls was seen for roughly five TRBV segments, with TRBV5-6, TRBV5-1 and TRBV20-1 among them. Multiple sclerosis patients showed significantly lower normalized Chao1 diversity than controls did.

Regarding this clonotype: Its antigen is not known.

The germline V and J ends were trimmed by 3 bases and 1 base, with 9 bases remaining between them. The CDR3 runs 14 residues. Germline lookup yields CDR1 SEHNR and CDR2 FQNEAQ (reference sequence). Presence of unique molecular identifiers characterized the TCR beta cDNA libraries. TCRdb reanalysed the PCR reads using MiXCR and keeps one entry per CDR3 protein. This sample has over 250,000 distinct CDR3 sequences, with 30% to 45% found just once. This chain links TRBV7-9 with TRBJ1-1; unclear D gene. Sequencing was carried out using blood. This receptor was taken from a girl aged 10-17 years with multiple sclerosis. DNA for the CDR3: TGTGCCAGCAGCTTGTCGGGAAGGAACACTGAAGCTTTCTTT. It encodes CASSLSGRNTEAFF. The whole variable domain, filled in from reference TRBV7-9 and TRBJ1-1, reads DTGVSQNPRHKITKRGQNVTFRCDPISEHNRLYWYRQTLGQGPEFLTYFQNEAQLEKSRLLSDRFSAERPKGSFSTLEIQRTEQGDSAMYLCASSLSGRNTEAFFGQGTRLTVV.